A single sample gave rise to the 30 T cell receptor beta chains below, sequenced in a study of T cells in Graves' hyperthyroidism and ophthalmopathy. The TCR beta CDR3 regions underwent amplification using RNA transcripts as the source. The HTBI primer set drove a first-round RT-PCR of the TCR CDR3. TCRdb reprocessed the multiplex PCR reads with MiXCR, giving one entry per CDR3 protein. Of approximately 400,000 distinct CDR3 sequences in the sample, about 15% were seen once. Sequencing was done on a sample of blood. These receptors all stem from a young woman with Graves' ophthalmopathy.

This clonotype appeared a single time. The chain employs TRBV3-1 and TRBJ2-3; 7 positions match TRBD2. The ends lost 9 bases at V and 6 bases at J; junction bases unmatched: 9. This CDR3 contains 13 residues. Germline V gene sequence: CDR1 LGHDT, CDR2 YNNKEL (reference sequence). CDR3 in DNA: TGTGCCAGTAATAACTGGGGGGGGGATACGCAGTATTTT. Protein sequence: CASNNWGGDTQYF.

This clonotype was recorded at least ten times. V is TRBV12-3 or TRBV12-4 and J is TRBJ1-5; tentatively, D is TRBD1 (6 bases). This CDR3 comprises 15 residues. Between the trimmed V and J ends, which lost 5 bases and 3 bases, there was a span of 14 bases. The CDR3 protein is CASSIGGGLNQPQHF. In DNA form, the CDR3 reads TGTGCCAGCAGTATTGGGGGGGGGCTCAATCAGCCCCAGCATTTT.

In its sample, this clonotype was seen many times. The CDR3 region has the DNA TGTGCCAGCAGCGAACTCAGGGGTAGAGACACTGAAGCTTTCTTT. Residues: CASSELRGRDTEAFF. V and J are TRBV2 and TRBJ1-1, with D possibly being TRBD1 (6 bases). CDR1 and CDR2 (germline): SNHLY, FYNNEI. The CDR3 totals 15 residues. V dropped 6 bases and J dropped 3 bases, with 17 bases sitting between them.

This clonotype was recorded a few times. This chain uses TRBV19 with TRBJ2-1; 7 bases map to TRBD2. Losses at the gene ends were 3 bases for V and 8 bases for J; bases not matched to a gene: 7. CDR1 LNHDA and CDR2 SQIVND come from the germline V gene (reference sequence). This CDR3 has 14 amino acids. The DNA for the CDR3 is TGTGCCAGTAGTATTACTAGCGTTGGCGATGAGCAGTTCTTC. The encoded protein is CASSITSVGDEQFF. Together with reference TRBV19 and TRBJ2-1, the CDR3 gives the full variable domain: DGGITQSPKYLFRKEGQNVTLSCEQNLNHDAMYWYRQDPGQGLRLIYYSQIVNDFQKGDIAEGYSVSREKKESFPLTVTSAQKNPTAFYLCASSITSVGDEQFFGPGTRLTVL.

Ten or more counts support this clonotype. The rearrangement links TRBV27 to TRBJ1-6; TRBD1 might be the D (6 bases). V was clipped by 3 bases and J by 9 bases, with 12 bases between them. CDR3 length: 14 residues. Germline CDR1 is MNHEY and CDR2 is SMNVEV (reference sequence). CDR3 loop: CASSLLKQGSPLHF. The CDR3, as DNA: TGTGCCAGCAGTTTGTTAAAACAGGGTTCACCCCTCCACTTT.

This clonotype was seen repeatedly, ten times or more. J is TRBJ2-1 and V is TRBV13, with TRBD2 matching over 10 bases. The germline CDR1 and CDR2 sequences are PRHDT and FYEKMQ (reference sequence). This CDR3 is built from 16 residues. V lost 0 bases to trimming and J lost 8 bases; unmatched junction nucleotides: 7. CDR3 amino acids: CASSLGASGGSDEQFF. The CDR3 bases are TGTGCCAGCAGCTTAGGTGCTAGCGGGGGTTCTGATGAGCAGTTCTTC.

A few counts support this clonotype. The chain couples TRBV27 to TRBJ2-3; TRBD1 is a possible D gene (6 bases). CDR3 length equals 13 residues. V was shortened by 0 bases and J by 9 bases, with 10 bases between the two germline ends. Germline V gene lookup returns CDR1 MNHEY and CDR2 SMNVEV (reference sequence). For the CDR3, the DNA is TGTGCCAGCAGTTTATCGATGGGGGCAACGCAGTATTTT. Translation gives CASSLSMGATQYF.

This clonotype was detected ten times or more. This chain connects TRBV20-1 to TRBJ2-3, with 7 nucleotides matching TRBD1. J lost 5 bases, V lost 6 bases, and 17 bases had no gene match. CDR3 size: 16 residues. From germline, CDR1 is DFQATT and CDR2 SNEGSKA (reference sequence). The CDR3, as DNA: TGCAGTGCAACGTCCGGGACAGAGGGGCGAGTAGATACGCAGTATTTT. It translates to CSATSGTEGRVDTQYF.

This chain connects TRBV5-4 to TRBJ2-5, with D possibly matching TRBD2 (5 bases). Trimming cost V 3 bases and J 5 bases, with 14 bases left between them. Germline CDR1 is SGHNT and CDR2 is YYREEE (reference sequence). The CDR3 totals 14 residues. The CDR3: CASSSPSGCETQYF. Here the CDR3 DNA reads TGTGCCAGCAGCTCTCCTTCGGGGTGCGAGACCCAGTACTTC.

This clonotype was seen repeatedly, ten times or more. The chain couples TRBV12-3 or TRBV12-4 to TRBJ1-3, with D perhaps TRBD1 (6 bases). V lost 6 bases, J lost 0 bases, and 12 bases lay in between. There are 15 residues in the CDR3. CDR3 in DNA: TGTGCCAGCAGCTCACAGGGCCGCTCTGGAAACACCATATATTTT. Translation: CASSSQGRSGNTIYF.

The chain uses TRBV5-1 and TRBJ1-4; D not resolved. This CDR3 region has 14 residues. The V end was cut by 1 base, the J end by 7 bases, with 11 bases between. Germline V lookup: CDR1 SGHRS, CDR2 YFSETQ. Here the CDR3 reads CASSLRQEGEKLFF. As DNA, the CDR3 is TGCGCCAGCAGCTTGCGCCAGGAGGGTGAAAAACTGTTTTTT.

This clonotype was picked up a small number of times. One end of the junction varies from germline; a read error may be responsible. The V and J genes are TRBV2 and TRBJ1-2; D unresolved. The CDR3 is 12 amino acids. Germline lookup yields CDR1 SNHLY and CDR2 FYNNEI. The CDR3 DNA sequence: TGTGCCAGCAGTGAAGCGGCGACGTTGTTACCCTTC. It translates to CASSEAATLLPF.

In this sample, this clonotype turned up many times. This sequence joins TRBV28 and TRBJ1-1; 11 nucleotides agree with TRBD1. Germline V CDR1 and CDR2: MDHEN, SYDVKM. Trimming removed 5 bases from V and 5 bases from J; junction bases left unmatched: 4. This CDR3 contains 14 residues. CDR3 sequence: CASSGQGALTEAFF. The CDR3 nucleotides are TGTGCCAGCAGTGGACAGGGGGCTCTAACTGAAGCTTTCTTT.

This clonotype has at least ten counts. This sequence joins TRBV3-1 and TRBJ1-2, with D hard to call. Trimming removed 1 base from V and 5 bases from J, with 14 bases in between. CDR3 length equals 15 residues. Germline loops: CDR1 LGHDT, CDR2 YNNKEL (reference sequence). The chain's CDR3 is CASSQVLLARYGYTF. CDR3 nucleotides: TGTGCCAGCAGCCAAGTTCTGCTCGCTCGATATGGCTACACCTTC.

This clonotype has at least ten counts. V usage is TRBV7-2 and J usage is TRBJ1-5; no clear D. The CDR3 length is 15 residues. Germline-derived CDR1 and CDR2 are SGHTA and FQGNSA. Trimming cost V 0 bases and J 0 bases, with 6 bases left between them. The DNA of the CDR3 is TGTGCCAGCAGCTTAGCATCGGATAGCAATCAGCCCCAGCATTTT. Encoded protein: CASSLASDSNQPQHF. The variable domain in full, completed from reference TRBV7-2 and TRBJ1-5, reads GAGVSQSPSNKVTEKGKDVELRCDPISGHTALYWYRQSLGQGLEFLIYFQGNSAPDKSGLPSDRFSAERTGGSVSTLTIQRTQQEDSAVYLCASSLASDSNQPQHFGDGTRLSIL.

At least ten counts were recorded for this clonotype. V and J are TRBV6-1 and TRBJ2-3; D is unresolved. This CDR3 comprises 15 residues. Per the germline V gene, CDR1 is MNHNS and CDR2 is SASEGT. The ends were cut back, 5 bases at V and 0 bases at J, with 12 bases in the middle. CDR3: CASSSNARSTDTQYF. DNA of the CDR3: TGTGCCAGCAGTTCCAACGCGCGTAGCACAGATACGCAGTATTTT.

This clonotype has ten or more counts. This sequence joins TRBV28 and TRBJ1-1, with 8 nucleotides matching TRBD1. The CDR3 sequence is 14 residues long. CDR1 and CDR2 from the germline V gene are MDHEN and SYDVKM. Trimming cost V 6 bases and J 8 bases; bases outside gene matches: 11. CDR3 in amino acids: CASSEGQGAGEAFF. CDR3 coding DNA: TGTGCCAGCAGCGAGGGGCAGGGGGCAGGCGAAGCTTTCTTT. Supplemented by reference TRBV28 and TRBJ1-1, the full variable domain reads DVKVTQSSRYLVKRTGEKVFLECVQDMDHENMFWYRQDPGLGLRLIYFSYDVKMKEKGDIPEGYSVSREKKERFSLILESASTNQTSMYLCASSEGQGAGEAFFGQGTRLTVV.

This clonotype was recorded many times. The chain couples TRBV15 to TRBJ2-1; D is possibly TRBD2 (5 bases). CDR3 length equals 16 residues. V was pared by 3 bases and J by 1 base, with 13 bases between. Germline assignment: CDR1 LNHNV and CDR2 YYDKDF (reference sequence). CDR3 coding DNA: TGTGCCACCAGCAGTAGAGGGTTCCGTTCCTACAATGAGCAGTTCTTC. As protein: CATSSRGFRSYNEQFF.

This clonotype was detected ten times or more. This rearrangement joins TRBV15 to TRBJ1-6, with D possibly matching TRBD1 (5 bases). The germline gives CDR1 LNHNV, CDR2 YYDKDF (reference sequence). CDR3 length: 15 amino acids. The germline V and J ends were trimmed by 5 bases and 7 bases, with 15 bases remaining between them. The CDR3 loop is CATSGTGRRNSPLHF. The CDR3 nucleotides are TGTGCCACCAGCGGAACGGGACGTAGGAATTCACCCCTCCACTTT.

This clonotype was detected a few times. CDR3 in amino acids: CSVWDSYSYGYTF. The CDR3 nucleotides are TGCAGCGTATGGGACAGCTATTCCTATGGCTACACCTTC. The chain joins TRBV29-1 to TRBJ1-2, with TRBD1 matching over 7 bases. Germline V CDR1 and CDR2: SQVTM, ANQGSEA. Unmatched junction bases numbered 8, after V lost 6 bases and J lost 4 bases. The CDR3 totals 13 residues.

This clonotype was seen a single time. V gene TRBV3-1 combines with J gene TRBJ1-4; no reliable D call. This CDR3 has 14 residues. Trimming pared 4 bases from V and 8 bases from J, leaving 14 bases between. Per the germline V gene, CDR1 is LGHDT and CDR2 is YNNKEL (reference sequence). The CDR3 region is CASSPASEVEKLFF. The CDR3 DNA reads TGTGCCAGCAGCCCTGCTTCAGAGGTGGAAAAACTGTTTTTT.

This clonotype was counted many times. The V gene is TRBV20-1, the J gene TRBJ1-5, with D possibly matching TRBD1 (6 bases). The CDR3 has 15 residues. Germline V gives CDR1 DFQATT, CDR2 SNEGSKA (reference sequence). Trimming left V 1 base short and J 0 bases short, with 10 bases between. CDR3 nucleotides: TGCAGTGCTAGAGTAGGGGGAAATAGCAATCAGCCCCAGCATTTT. Its translation: CSARVGGNSNQPQHF.

The CDR3 DNA reads as TGTGCCAGCTTAAGTCGCGCCAGGTACACTGAAGCTTTCTTT. As protein: CASLSRARYTEAFF. This sequence joins TRBV6-1 and TRBJ1-1, with no clear D. With 8 bases removed from V and 3 bases from J, the gap between germline ends came to 16 bases. The CDR3 consists of 14 residues. Germline-derived CDR1 and CDR2 are MNHNS and SASEGT.

The chain recombines TRBV2 with TRBJ1-1; D unclear. The CDR3 is 14 amino acids. V was clipped by 5 bases and J by 5 bases, with 15 bases between them. Looked up from germline, CDR1 is SNHLY and CDR2 is FYNNEI. The CDR3: CASSPRVSVTEAFF. The DNA of the CDR3 is TGTGCCAGCAGTCCTAGGGTTTCGGTGACTGAAGCTTTCTTT.

This clonotype was seen ten or more times. The CDR3 sequence is CASSSDLNTEAFF. The DNA of the CDR3 is TGTGCCAGCAGCTCGGACCTGAACACTGAAGCTTTCTTT. This chain uses TRBV11-2 with TRBJ1-1; no definite D call. With 4 bases removed from V and 0 bases from J, the gap between germline ends came to 6 bases. This CDR3 is built from 13 residues. Germline V lookup: CDR1 SGHAT, CDR2 FQNNGV.

This clonotype was recorded at least ten times. The chain combines TRBV11-2 with TRBJ2-1; 7 bases line up with TRBD2. This CDR3 has 14 amino acids. Trimming took 0 bases from V and 10 from J; bases not matched to a gene: 6. CDR1 is SGHAT and CDR2 is FQNNGV in the germline V gene. CDR3 amino acids: CASSLENGGDEQFF. The CDR3 bases are TGTGCCAGCAGCTTAGAAAATGGGGGGGACGAGCAGTTCTTC.

The V and J genes are TRBV11-2 and TRBJ2-5; D is possibly TRBD1 (6 bases). This CDR3 has 13 amino acids. Per germline, CDR1 SGHAT and CDR2 FQNNGV. Trimming stripped 5 bases from V and 5 bases from J, with 12 bases between. The DNA for the CDR3 is TGTGCCAGCAGCACGGGACATAAGGAGACCCAGTACTTC. This codes for CASSTGHKETQYF.

Ten or more counts support this clonotype. DNA for the CDR3: TGTGCCAGCAGTCCCCAGACGAACTATGGCTACACCTTC. Its protein product is CASSPQTNYGYTF. The chain uses TRBV12-3 or TRBV12-4 and TRBJ1-2; D unclear. The CDR3 is 13 residues long. The germline V and J ends were trimmed by 5 bases and 2 bases, with 9 bases remaining between them.

This clonotype was recorded at least ten times. The J gene is TRBJ1-1, the V gene TRBV18, with D maybe TRBD1 (6 bases). The germline V gene has CDR1 KGHSH and CDR2 LQKENI. Trimming cost V 7 bases and J 6 bases, with 18 bases left between them. CDR3 length equals 14 residues. CDR3 sequence reads: CASYPTGLLAEAFF. In DNA form, the CDR3 reads TGTGCCAGCTACCCGACAGGCCTTTTGGCTGAAGCTTTCTTT. The full variable domain, its missing parts supplied by reference TRBV18 and TRBJ1-1, is NAGVMQNPRHLVRRRGQEARLRCSPMKGHSHVYWYRQLPEEGLKFMVYLQKENIIDESGMPKERFSAEFPKEGPSILRIQQVVRGDSAAYFCASYPTGLLAEAFFGQGTRLTVV.

This clonotype was recorded many times. This chain links TRBV6-1 with TRBJ2-7; D is perhaps TRBD2 (5 bases). This CDR3 comprises 16 residues. V was shortened by 5 bases and J by 3 bases, with 20 bases between the two germline ends. From germline, CDR1 is MNHNS and CDR2 SASEGT. The DNA for the CDR3 is TGTGCCAGCAGTTATGGAGGTGGGGTCCCGGGCTACGAGCAGTACTTC. Residues: CASSYGGGVPGYEQYF.